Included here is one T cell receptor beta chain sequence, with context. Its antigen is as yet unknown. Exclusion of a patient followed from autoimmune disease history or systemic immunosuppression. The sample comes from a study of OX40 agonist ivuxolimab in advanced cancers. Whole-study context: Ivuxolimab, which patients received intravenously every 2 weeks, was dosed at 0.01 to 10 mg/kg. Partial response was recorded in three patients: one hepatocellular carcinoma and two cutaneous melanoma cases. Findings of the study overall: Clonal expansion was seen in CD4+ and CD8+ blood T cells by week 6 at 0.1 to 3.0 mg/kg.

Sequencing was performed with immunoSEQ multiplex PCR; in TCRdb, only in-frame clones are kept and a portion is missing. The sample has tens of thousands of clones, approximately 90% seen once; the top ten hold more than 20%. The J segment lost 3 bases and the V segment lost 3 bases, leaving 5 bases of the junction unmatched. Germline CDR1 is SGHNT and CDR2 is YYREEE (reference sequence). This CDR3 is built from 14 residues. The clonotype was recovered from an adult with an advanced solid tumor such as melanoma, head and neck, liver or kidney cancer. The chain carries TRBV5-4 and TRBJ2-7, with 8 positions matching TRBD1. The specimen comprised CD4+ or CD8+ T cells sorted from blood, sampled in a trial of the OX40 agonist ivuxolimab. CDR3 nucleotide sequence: TGTGCCAGCAGCTCGACAGGGGACTTCTACGAGCAGTACTTC. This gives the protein CASSSTGDFYEQYF.